This entry features one T cell receptor beta chain sequence. What it binds is unknown. The sample originates from a study of cytomegalovirus exposure and HLA in healthy donors. The primer mix had 60 Vbeta and 13 Jbeta primers. Here immunoSEQ multiplex PCR was the method, and the copy in TCRdb shows in-frame clones only, minus some. The table includes approximately 100,000 clones, roughly 80% detected once. Findings and caveats of the study: A later analysis by the authors found several of the most significant clusters apparently linked to common viral pathogens.

CDR1 is SGHRS and CDR2 is YFSETQ in the germline V gene. The CDR3 is 16 amino acids. J gave up 2 bases and V 1 base, and 7 bases lay outside the gene matches. The chain recombines TRBV5-1 with TRBJ2-7; 9 bases map to TRBD1. The clonotype was recovered from a female donor in good health and CMV-seronegative. Specimen: PBMCs. The CDR3 nucleotides are TGCGCCAGCAGCTTGCCCAGGACAGGGGAAACCTACGAGCAGTACTTC. It is translated as CASSLPRTGETYEQYF. Based on the CDR3 plus reference TRBV5-1 and TRBJ2-7, the full variable domain is KAGVTQTPRYLIKTRGQQVTLSCSPISGHRSVSWYQQTPGQGLQFLFEYFSETQRNKGNFPGRFSGRQFSNSRSEMNVSTLELGDSALYLCASSLPRTGETYEQYFGPGTRLTVT.